Listed below are T cell receptor beta chains from one sample, sequenced in a study of monozygotic twins with inflammatory bowel disease. TCRdb re-called the 5' RACE reads; every CDR3 protein appears as one record, without DNA. The clone table shows around 380,000 distinct CDR3 sequences, with the ten largest holding less than 2.5%. Sequences were obtained from blood. The origin of the receptors is a human donor with ulcerative colitis or Crohn's disease, or a healthy co-twin of an affected twin (not recorded which). CDR3s include the opening cysteine and the closing phenylalanine or tryptophan.

v_gene: TRBV7-2; j_gene: TRBJ2-1; CDR3aa: CASSFPGTTINEQFF
v_gene: TRBV20-1; j_gene: TRBJ2-5; CDR3aa: CSARSRASGQETQYF
v_gene: TRBV5-1; j_gene: TRBJ2-2; CDR3aa: CASSRLPNTGELFF
v_gene: TRBV9; j_gene: TRBJ2-2; CDR3aa: CASSVTASGGELFF
v_gene: TRBV5-1; j_gene: TRBJ2-7; CDR3aa: CASSWFEGEQYF
v_gene: TRBV5-6; j_gene: TRBJ2-7; CDR3aa: CASSLTGTGFYEQYF
v_gene: TRBV29-1; j_gene: TRBJ2-1; CDR3aa: CSVAGTSSSGQFF
v_gene: TRBV7-2; j_gene: TRBJ2-3; CDR3aa: CASSPGTSGGADTQYF
v_gene: TRBV5-1; j_gene: TRBJ2-5; CDR3aa: CASSSGDRGQETQYF
v_gene: TRBV12-3/TRBV12-4; j_gene: TRBJ2-7; CDR3aa: CASSLEGRGPFYEQYF
v_gene: TRBV24-1; j_gene: TRBJ2-3; CDR3aa: CATSDGTRAQDTQYF
v_gene: TRBV19; j_gene: TRBJ2-2; CDR3aa: CASSIGWELFF
v_gene: TRBV13; j_gene: TRBJ2-1; CDR3aa: CASSLSKTSGRMDEQFF
v_gene: TRBV4-1; j_gene: TRBJ1-4; CDR3aa: CASSKTGMREKLFF
v_gene: TRBV19; j_gene: TRBJ2-5; CDR3aa: CASSITSPGQLETQYF
v_gene: TRBV28; j_gene: TRBJ2-3; CDR3aa: CASIAPRGDTQYF
v_gene: TRBV12-3/TRBV12-4; j_gene: TRBJ1-1; CDR3aa: CASSFGPRFTEALF
v_gene: TRBV10-3; j_gene: TRBJ2-1; CDR3aa: CATRPGQTYNEQFF
v_gene: TRBV29-1; j_gene: TRBJ2-7; CDR3aa: CSVEARLAEYEQYF
v_gene: TRBV7-9; j_gene: TRBJ2-5; CDR3aa: CASSPRTGPVVWYF
v_gene: TRBV20-1; j_gene: TRBJ2-5; CDR3aa: CSARGYRGGVETQYF
v_gene: TRBV24-1; j_gene: TRBJ1-1; CDR3aa: CATSEPGRDTEAFF
v_gene: TRBV11-3; j_gene: TRBJ2-5; CDR3aa: CASSLWDGETQYF
v_gene: TRBV11-3; j_gene: TRBJ2-1; CDR3aa: CASSVRGENEQFF
v_gene: TRBV7-3; j_gene: TRBJ2-2; CDR3aa: CASSSTGRIGELFF
v_gene: TRBV3-1; j_gene: TRBJ1-2; CDR3aa: CASSPSGQEGSTGYTF
v_gene: TRBV5-1; j_gene: TRBJ2-5; CDR3aa: CASRVDRGYQETQYF
v_gene: TRBV30; j_gene: TRBJ1-1; CDR3aa: CAWREEWRGRGAFF
v_gene: TRBV12-3/TRBV12-4; j_gene: TRBJ2-1; CDR3aa: CASSFEGKINEQFF
v_gene: TRBV5-1; j_gene: TRBJ2-3; CDR3aa: CASSLARFNTDTQYF
v_gene: TRBV5-6; j_gene: TRBJ1-1; CDR3aa: CASSLGDIGAFF
v_gene: TRBV27; j_gene: TRBJ1-6; CDR3aa: CASRRDNGSPLHF
v_gene: TRBV9; j_gene: TRBJ2-1; CDR3aa: CASSGINPNEQFF
v_gene: TRBV7-2; j_gene: TRBJ1-1; CDR3aa: CASSNYRNTEAFF
v_gene: TRBV11-2; j_gene: TRBJ2-1; CDR3aa: CASSLVPQLARSSYNEQFF
v_gene: TRBV28; j_gene: TRBJ1-1; CDR3aa: CASSLPPGDTEAFF
v_gene: TRBV7-2; j_gene: TRBJ2-1; CDR3aa: CASIRDRAYNEQFF
v_gene: TRBV29-1; j_gene: TRBJ2-4; CDR3aa: CSVEFLLAKNIQYF
v_gene: TRBV4-3; j_gene: TRBJ2-1; CDR3aa: CASSLGAGGDYNEQFF
v_gene: TRBV27; j_gene: TRBJ2-1; CDR3aa: CASSLRGAGYNEQFF
v_gene: TRBV14; j_gene: TRBJ1-1; CDR3aa: CASSHTSRGTEAFF
v_gene: TRBV24-1; j_gene: TRBJ2-6; CDR3aa: CATSDWTSGSLGANVLTF